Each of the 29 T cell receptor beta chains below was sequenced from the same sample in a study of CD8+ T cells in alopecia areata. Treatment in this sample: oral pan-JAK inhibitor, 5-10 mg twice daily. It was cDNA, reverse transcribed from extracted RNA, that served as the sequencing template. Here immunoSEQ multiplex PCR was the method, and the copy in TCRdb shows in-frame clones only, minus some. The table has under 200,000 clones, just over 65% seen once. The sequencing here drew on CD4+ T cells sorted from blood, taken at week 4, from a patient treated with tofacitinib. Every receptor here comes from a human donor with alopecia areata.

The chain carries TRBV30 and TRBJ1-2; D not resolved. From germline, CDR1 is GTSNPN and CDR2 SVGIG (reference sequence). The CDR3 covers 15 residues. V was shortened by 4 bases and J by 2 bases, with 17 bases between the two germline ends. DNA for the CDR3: TGTGCCTGGATCCCAATTACCAGGACGAACTATGGCTACACCTTC. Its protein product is CAWIPITRTNYGYTF.

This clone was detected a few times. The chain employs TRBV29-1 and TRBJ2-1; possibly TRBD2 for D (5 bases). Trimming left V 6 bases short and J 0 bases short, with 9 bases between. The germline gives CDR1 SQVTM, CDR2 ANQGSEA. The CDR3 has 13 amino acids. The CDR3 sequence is CSVRGLSYNEQFF. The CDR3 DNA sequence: TGCAGCGTCCGAGGGCTCTCCTACAATGAGCAGTTCTTC.

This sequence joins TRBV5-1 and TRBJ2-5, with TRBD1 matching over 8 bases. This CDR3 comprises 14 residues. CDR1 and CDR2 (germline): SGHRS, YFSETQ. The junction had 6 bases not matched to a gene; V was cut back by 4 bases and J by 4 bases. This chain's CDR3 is CASSLGQGGETQYF. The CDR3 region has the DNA TGCGCCAGCAGCCTAGGACAGGGTGGAGAGACCCAGTACTTC.

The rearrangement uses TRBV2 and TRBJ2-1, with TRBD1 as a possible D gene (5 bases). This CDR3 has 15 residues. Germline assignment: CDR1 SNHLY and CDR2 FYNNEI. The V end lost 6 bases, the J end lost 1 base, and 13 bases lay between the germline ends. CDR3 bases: TGTGCCAGCAGATGGTGGGGCCAGTCCTACAATGAGCAGTTCTTC. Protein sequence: CASRWWGQSYNEQFF.

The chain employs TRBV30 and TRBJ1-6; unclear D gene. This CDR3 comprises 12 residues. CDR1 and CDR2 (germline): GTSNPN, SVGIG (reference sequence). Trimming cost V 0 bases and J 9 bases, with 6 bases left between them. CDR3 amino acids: CAWSVPPSPLHF. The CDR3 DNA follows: TGTGCCTGGAGTGTACCTCCTTCACCCCTCCACTTT.

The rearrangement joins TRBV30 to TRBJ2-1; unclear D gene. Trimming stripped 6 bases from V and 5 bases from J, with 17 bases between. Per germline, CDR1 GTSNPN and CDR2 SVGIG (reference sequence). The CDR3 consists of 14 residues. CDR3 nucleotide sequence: TGTGCCTGTAAGGACGGACGAGGCAACAATGAGCAGTTCTTC. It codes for CACKDGRGNNEQFF.

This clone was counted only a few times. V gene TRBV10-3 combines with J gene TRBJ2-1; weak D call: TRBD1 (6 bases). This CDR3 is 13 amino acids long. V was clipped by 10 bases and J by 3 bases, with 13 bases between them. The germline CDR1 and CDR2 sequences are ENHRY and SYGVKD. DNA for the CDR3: TGTGCCACCGGGACACCGGACTACAATGAGCAGTTCTTC. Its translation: CATGTPDYNEQFF.

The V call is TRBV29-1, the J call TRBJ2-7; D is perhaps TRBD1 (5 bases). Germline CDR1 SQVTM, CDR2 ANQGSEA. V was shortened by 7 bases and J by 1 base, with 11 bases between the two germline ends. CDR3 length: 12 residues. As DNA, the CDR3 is TGCAGCGCCGAGGACACGTCCTACGAGCAGTACTTC. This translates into CSAEDTSYEQYF.

The CDR3 region has the DNA TGTGCCAGCAGTCTAGACAGGGCAGGAGGCTACACCTTC. Protein product: CASSLDRAGGYTF. V gene TRBV6-5 combines with J gene TRBJ1-2, with TRBD1 matching over 7 bases. The V and J ends lost 5 bases and 8 bases, in that order; junction bases with no gene match: 8. Germline CDR1 reads MNHEY; CDR2 reads SVGAGI. The CDR3 runs to 13 residues.

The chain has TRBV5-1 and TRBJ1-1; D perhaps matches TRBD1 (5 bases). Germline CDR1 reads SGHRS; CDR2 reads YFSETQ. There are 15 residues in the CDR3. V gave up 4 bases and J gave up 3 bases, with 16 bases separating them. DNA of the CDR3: TGCGCCAGCAGCAGGGACCTCGGGGCCTACACTGAAGCTTTCTTT. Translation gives CASSRDLGAYTEAFF.

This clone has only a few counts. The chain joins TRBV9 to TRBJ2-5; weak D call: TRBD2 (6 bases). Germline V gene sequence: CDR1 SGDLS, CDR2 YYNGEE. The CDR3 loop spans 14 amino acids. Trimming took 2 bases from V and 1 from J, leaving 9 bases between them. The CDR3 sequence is CASSVSGGQETQYF. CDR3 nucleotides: TGTGCCAGCAGCGTCTCCGGGGGCCAAGAGACCCAGTACTTC. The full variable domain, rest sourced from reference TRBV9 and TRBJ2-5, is DSGVTQTPKHLITATGQRVTLRCSPRSGDLSVYWYQQSLDQGLQFLIQYYNGEERAKGNILERFSAQQFPDLHSELNLSSLELGDSALYFCASSVSGGQETQYFGPGTRLLVL.

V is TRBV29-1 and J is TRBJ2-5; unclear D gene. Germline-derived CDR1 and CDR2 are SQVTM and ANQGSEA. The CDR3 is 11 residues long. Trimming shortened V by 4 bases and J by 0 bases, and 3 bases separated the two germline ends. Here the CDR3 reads CSVANQETQYF. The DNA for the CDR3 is TGCAGCGTTGCGAACCAAGAGACCCAGTACTTC.

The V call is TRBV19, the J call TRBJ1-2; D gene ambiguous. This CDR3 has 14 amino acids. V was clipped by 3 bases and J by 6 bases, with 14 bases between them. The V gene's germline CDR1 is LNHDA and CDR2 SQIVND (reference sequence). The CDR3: CASSMSSLLDGYTF. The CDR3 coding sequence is TGTGCCAGTAGTATGAGCAGCCTCCTGGATGGCTACACCTTC.

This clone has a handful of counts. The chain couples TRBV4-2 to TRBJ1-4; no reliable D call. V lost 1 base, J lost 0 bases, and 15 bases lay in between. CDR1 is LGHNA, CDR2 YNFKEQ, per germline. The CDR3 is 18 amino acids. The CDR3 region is CASSQARLSGSTNEKLFF. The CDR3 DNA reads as TGTGCCAGCAGCCAAGCAAGGCTCTCAGGATCAACTAATGAAAAACTGTTTTTT.

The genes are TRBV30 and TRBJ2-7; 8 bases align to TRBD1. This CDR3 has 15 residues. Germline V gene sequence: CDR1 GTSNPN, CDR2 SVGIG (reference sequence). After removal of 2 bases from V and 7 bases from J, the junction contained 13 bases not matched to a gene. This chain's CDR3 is CAWSSGQGPSEEQYF. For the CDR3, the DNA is TGTGCCTGGAGTTCCGGACAGGGTCCATCGGAGGAGCAGTACTTC.

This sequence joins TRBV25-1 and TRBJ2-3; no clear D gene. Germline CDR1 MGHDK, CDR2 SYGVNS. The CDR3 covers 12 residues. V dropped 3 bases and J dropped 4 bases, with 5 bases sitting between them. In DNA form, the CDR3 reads TGTGCCAGCAGTGAGTTGTCAGATACGCAGTATTTT. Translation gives CASSELSDTQYF.

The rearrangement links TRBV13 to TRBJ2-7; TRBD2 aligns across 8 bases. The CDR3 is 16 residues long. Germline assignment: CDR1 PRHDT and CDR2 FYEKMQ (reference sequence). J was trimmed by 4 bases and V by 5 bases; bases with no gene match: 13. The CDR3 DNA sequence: TGTGCCAGCAGCCTTACGGGGGGGCGCGACGCTTACGAGCAGTACTTC. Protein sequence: CASSLTGGRDAYEQYF. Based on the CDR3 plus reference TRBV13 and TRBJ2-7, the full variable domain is AAGVIQSPRHLIKEKRETATLKCYPIPRHDTVYWYQQGPGQDPQFLISFYEKMQSDKGSIPDRFSAQQFSDYHSELNMSSLELGDSALYFCASSLTGGRDAYEQYFGPGTRLTVT.

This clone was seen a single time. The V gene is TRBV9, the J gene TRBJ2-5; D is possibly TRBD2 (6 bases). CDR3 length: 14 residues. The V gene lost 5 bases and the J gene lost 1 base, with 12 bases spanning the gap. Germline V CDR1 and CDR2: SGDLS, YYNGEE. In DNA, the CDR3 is TGTGCCAGCAGTAGCGGCGGATTCCAAGAGACCCAGTACTTC. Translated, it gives CASSSGGFQETQYF.

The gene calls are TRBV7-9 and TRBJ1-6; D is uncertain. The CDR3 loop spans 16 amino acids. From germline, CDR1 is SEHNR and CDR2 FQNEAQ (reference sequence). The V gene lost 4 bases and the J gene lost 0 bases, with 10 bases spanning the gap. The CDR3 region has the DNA TGTGCCAGCAGCTCCAGAGGAAGCTCCTATAATTCACCCCTCCACTTT. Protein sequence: CASSSRGSSYNSPLHF.

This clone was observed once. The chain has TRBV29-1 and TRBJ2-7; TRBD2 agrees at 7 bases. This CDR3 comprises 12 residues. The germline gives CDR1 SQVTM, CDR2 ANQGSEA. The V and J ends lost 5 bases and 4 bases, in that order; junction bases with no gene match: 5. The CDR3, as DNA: TGCAGCGTTCTAACGGGGGGATACGAGCAGTACTTC. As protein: CSVLTGGYEQYF.

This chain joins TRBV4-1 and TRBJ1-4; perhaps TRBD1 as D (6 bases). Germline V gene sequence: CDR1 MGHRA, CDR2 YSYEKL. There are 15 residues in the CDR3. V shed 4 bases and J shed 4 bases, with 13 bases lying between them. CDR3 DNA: TGCGCCAGCAGCCTATCCGGACAGAGTAATGAAAAACTGTTTTTT. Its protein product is CASSLSGQSNEKLFF.

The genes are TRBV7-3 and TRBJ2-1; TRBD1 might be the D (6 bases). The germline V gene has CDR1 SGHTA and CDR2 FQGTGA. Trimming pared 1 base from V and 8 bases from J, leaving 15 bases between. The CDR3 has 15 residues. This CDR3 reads CASSLRGWDNHEQFF. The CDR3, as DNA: TGTGCCAGCAGCTTAAGGGGTTGGGACAACCATGAGCAGTTCTTC.

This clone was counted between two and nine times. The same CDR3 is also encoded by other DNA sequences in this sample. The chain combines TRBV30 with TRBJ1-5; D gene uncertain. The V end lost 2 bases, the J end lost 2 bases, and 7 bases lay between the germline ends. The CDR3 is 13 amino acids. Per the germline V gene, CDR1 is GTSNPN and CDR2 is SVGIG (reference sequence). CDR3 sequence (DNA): TGTGCCTGGAGTTCCCAGGGCAATCAGCCCCAGCATTTT. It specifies CAWSSQGNQPQHF.

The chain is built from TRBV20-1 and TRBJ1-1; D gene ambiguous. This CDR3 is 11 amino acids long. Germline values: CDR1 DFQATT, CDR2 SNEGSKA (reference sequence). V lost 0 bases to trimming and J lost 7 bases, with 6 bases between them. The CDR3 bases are TGCAGTGCTAGAGATTCAAGTGAAGCTTTCTTT. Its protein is CSARDSSEAFF.

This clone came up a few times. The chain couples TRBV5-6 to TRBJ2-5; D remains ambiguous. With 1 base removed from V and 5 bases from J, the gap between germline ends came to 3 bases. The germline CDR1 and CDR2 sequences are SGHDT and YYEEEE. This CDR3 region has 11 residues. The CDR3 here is CASSLMETQYF. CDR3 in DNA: TGTGCCAGCAGCTTGATGGAGACCCAGTACTTC.

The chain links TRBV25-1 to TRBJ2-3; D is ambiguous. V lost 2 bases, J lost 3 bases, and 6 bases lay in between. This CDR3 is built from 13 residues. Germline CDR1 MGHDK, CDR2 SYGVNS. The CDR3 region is CASSERVTDTQYF. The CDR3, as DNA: TGTGCCAGCAGTGAAAGGGTGACAGATACGCAGTATTTT.

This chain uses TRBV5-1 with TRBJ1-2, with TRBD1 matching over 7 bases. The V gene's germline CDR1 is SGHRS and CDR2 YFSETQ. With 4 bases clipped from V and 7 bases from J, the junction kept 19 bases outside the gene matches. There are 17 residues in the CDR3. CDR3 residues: CASSARQGLVLFSGYTF. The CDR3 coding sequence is TGCGCCAGCAGCGCAAGACAGGGCCTCGTCCTTTTTAGTGGCTACACCTTC.

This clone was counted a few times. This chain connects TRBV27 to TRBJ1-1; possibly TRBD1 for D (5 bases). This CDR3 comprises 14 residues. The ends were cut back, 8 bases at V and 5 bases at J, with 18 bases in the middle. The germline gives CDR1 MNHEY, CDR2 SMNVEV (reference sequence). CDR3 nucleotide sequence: TGTGCCAGCCGGGGCCTAATCCTGGGTACTGAAGCTTTCTTT. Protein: CASRGLILGTEAFF.

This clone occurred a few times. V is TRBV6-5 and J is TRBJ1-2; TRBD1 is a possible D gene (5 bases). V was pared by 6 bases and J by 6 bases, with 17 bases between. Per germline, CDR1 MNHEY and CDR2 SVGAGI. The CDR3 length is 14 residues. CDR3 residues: CASSPRGGMDGYTF. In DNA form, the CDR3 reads TGTGCCAGCAGCCCTCGTGGGGGGATGGATGGCTACACCTTC.